This T cell receptor beta chain was sequenced for a study of T-cell memory formation after mild COVID-19. Study summary: Largely, TCR clusters stayed within a single donor.

Constant-segment-primed 5'RACE gave TCR alpha and TCR beta cDNA libraries with sample barcodes and UMIs. TCRdb recomputed calls from the 5' RACE reads with MiXCR, one row per CDR3 protein. The repertoire consists of about 360,000 distinct CDR3 sequences, with under 15% occurring once and the leading ten covering around a fifth. In this sample, this clonotype turned up a few times. Its antigen is as yet unknown. Findings and limits, study-wide: CD4/CD8 balance characterized clones contracting day 15 to 85, and CD4+ skew characterized later expanders.

Germline V CDR1 and CDR2: KGHSH, LQKENI. The length of the CDR3 is 16 residues. V dropped 6 bases and J dropped 6; count of bases not matched to a gene: 15. The chain employs TRBV18 and TRBJ1-2, with 8 positions matching TRBD1. Sequencing was carried out using PBMCs or a T cell subset sorted from them (not recorded which). The TCR sequence derives from a man younger than 35 who had mild COVID-19 (a few samples of this study predate the infection). Cell type and time point are not known. In nucleotides, the CDR3 is TGTGCCAGCTCCCGGCAGAGTGGACAGGGACGTGATGGCTACACCTTC. Amino acid sequence: CASSRQSGQGRDGYTF.